Included here is one TCR beta chain sequence, with context. During active infection, Seattle patients enrolled and were then monitored through disease. The data derive from a study of blood T cell repertoires in COVID-19. Turning to the study itself: Specimens from acute and convalescent COVID-19 originated in the United States, Italy and Spain. Sources were T cells, B-cell-depleted T cells, or PBMCs; the material itself was cDNA or gDNA.

The CDR3 spans 12 residues. Germline loops: CDR1 SGHRS, CDR2 YFSETQ. V dropped 2 bases and J dropped 5 bases, with 7 bases sitting between them. Original methodology: Reference gene primers were amplified, and this amplification served to estimate nucleated cell counts. The data were produced by immunoSEQ multiplex PCR, yet TCRdb's version contains in-frame clones alone and is incomplete. The V and J calls and clone size come from that table; D and trimming were worked out from the DNA. This sample has 200,000 to 250,000 clones, with about 93% found just once. Input material: peripheral blood. V usage is TRBV5-1 and J usage is TRBJ1-1, with D perhaps TRBD1 (6 bases). This TCR derives from a man in his sixties with COVID-19, enrolled during active disease. This chain's CDR3 is CASSLQGTEAFF. DNA of the CDR3: TGCGCCAGCAGCTTACAGGGAACTGAAGCTTTCTTT.